A single sample gave rise to the 27 T cell receptor beta chains below, sequenced in a study of T cell responses to AZD1222 COVID-19 vaccine. Sequencing used immunoSEQ multiplex PCR; TCRdb keeps in-frame clones, though not all of them. This table holds approximately 120,000 clones, roughly 86% found once. The material was peripheral blood, obtained on day 0 of MenACWY control vaccination. Source of these receptors: an adult in good health.

The V gene is TRBV12-3 or TRBV12-4, the J gene TRBJ1-1, with D possibly TRBD1 on 5 matching bases. V was shortened by 8 bases and J by 3 bases, with 13 bases between the two germline ends. There are 13 residues in the CDR3. The CDR3 spells CASHETGDTEAFF. CDR3 DNA sequence: TGTGCCAGCCATGAGACGGGGGACACTGAAGCTTTCTTT.

The genes are TRBV13 and TRBJ2-1; TRBD2 agrees at 13 bases. Germline-derived CDR1 and CDR2 are PRHDT and FYEKMQ (reference sequence). V trimming: 6 bases; J trimming: 5 bases; junction bases outside the gene matches: 19. This CDR3 is 20 amino acids long. DNA of the CDR3: TGTGCCAGCAGTCAGCAAACTAGCGGGAGGGGGTTTGTGGTAAACAATGAGCAGTTCTTC. Amino acid sequence: CASSQQTSGRGFVVNNEQFF.

The J gene is TRBJ1-2, the V gene TRBV5-1, with a possible D match to TRBD1 (6 bases). Germline V lookup: CDR1 SGHRS, CDR2 YFSETQ. Trimming stripped 0 bases from V and 2 bases from J, with 11 bases between. The CDR3 runs to 15 residues. CDR3 loop: CASSLAIGGNYGYTF. The DNA for the CDR3 is TGCGCCAGCAGCTTGGCCATCGGGGGCAACTATGGCTACACCTTC.

The chain employs TRBV9 and TRBJ2-3; 7 bases are a match to TRBD2. Germline V gene lookup returns CDR1 SGDLS and CDR2 YYNGEE. The trim removed 4 bases at V and 1 base at J, leaving 12 bases unmatched. CDR3 length: 17 residues. The CDR3 reads CASSPLGGGSGTDTQYF. The CDR3, as DNA: TGTGCCAGCAGCCCATTGGGGGGGGGTTCAGGCACAGATACGCAGTATTTT.

This clone has only one observation. The chain carries TRBV21-1 and TRBJ1-2. TRBV21-1 is classified as a pseudogene. CDR3 length: 14 residues. CDR3 amino acids: CASSNGDMDYGYTF. The CDR3 DNA reads as TGTGCCAGCAGCAACGGGGATATGGACTATGGCTACACCTTC.

The J gene is TRBJ2-6, the V gene TRBV5-1, with D perhaps matching TRBD1 (5 bases). The CDR3 totals 16 residues. The germline V and J ends were trimmed by 3 bases and 0 bases, with 10 bases remaining between them. CDR1 and CDR2 (germline): SGHRS, YFSETQ. In DNA form, the CDR3 reads TGCGCCAGCAGCTGGCAGGGTTCCTCTGGGGCCAACGTCCTGACTTTC. Protein: CASSWQGSSGANVLTF.

The CDR3 bases are TGTGCCAGCAGTGACACCCGGAGGGATGAAAAACTGTTTTTT. This encodes CASSDTRRDEKLFF. The chain employs TRBV25-1 and TRBJ1-4, with D unresolved. V was shortened by 3 bases and J by 6 bases, with 11 bases between the two germline ends. Germline CDR1 reads MGHDK; CDR2 reads SYGVNS. The CDR3 is 14 amino acids.

The CDR3 sequence: CASSGTGQETQYF. CDR3 bases: TGTGCCAGCAGTGGTACAGGCCAAGAGACCCAGTACTTC. V and J are TRBV2 and TRBJ2-5; TRBD1 is a possible D gene (5 bases). The germline V and J ends were trimmed by 4 bases and 1 base, with 7 bases remaining between them. The CDR3 contains 13 residues. Germline-derived CDR1 and CDR2 are SNHLY and FYNNEI.

This clone has only one observation. The genes are TRBV29-1 and TRBJ2-2, with D perhaps assigned TRBD1 or TRBD2 (5 bases each). Germline V gives CDR1 SQVTM, CDR2 ANQGSEA. The V and J ends lost 6 bases and 5 bases respectively, with 13 bases between them. CDR3 length equals 13 residues. CDR3 region: CSVLGQFTGELFF. For the CDR3, the DNA is TGCAGCGTACTAGGACAATTTACCGGGGAGCTGTTTTTT.

In its sample, this clone was seen once. The chain uses TRBV7-9 and TRBJ2-7, with D hard to call. There are 13 residues in the CDR3. Germline V lookup: CDR1 SEHNR, CDR2 FQNEAQ (reference sequence). Trimming cost V 1 base and J 3 bases, with 7 bases left between them. For the CDR3, the DNA is TGTGCCAGCAGCTTAGAAGCCATCTACGAGCAGTACTTC. Amino acid sequence: CASSLEAIYEQYF.

V gene TRBV7-9 combines with J gene TRBJ1-2, with 7 bases that match TRBD1. CDR1 is SEHNR, CDR2 FQNEAQ, per germline (reference sequence). This CDR3 has 12 amino acids. Germline trimming cut 0 bases from V and 8 bases from J; bases unmatched to any gene: 0. This CDR3 reads CASSLAGQGYTF. The CDR3, as DNA: TGTGCCAGCAGCTTAGCGGGACAGGGCTACACCTTC.

This sequence joins TRBV3-1 (or the pseudogene TRBV3-2) and TRBJ2-7; TRBD2 might be the D (6 bases). Trimming cost V 8 bases and J 1 base, with 15 bases left between them. Germline V gene sequence: CDR1 LGHDT, CDR2 YNNKEL (reference sequence). The CDR3 runs to 14 residues. Here the CDR3 DNA reads TGTGCCAGCTTACCAGCGGGCCCTTCCTACGAGCAGTACTTC. Its protein is CASLPAGPSYEQYF.

The chain carries TRBV6-5 and TRBJ1-2; weak D call: TRBD1 (5 bases). V lost 6 bases, J lost 5 bases, and 16 bases lay in between. Germline V CDR1 and CDR2: MNHEY, SVGAGI. The CDR3 has 14 residues. CDR3 amino acids: CASSPPQGGYGYTF. As DNA, the CDR3 is TGTGCCAGCAGCCCCCCGCAGGGAGGGTATGGCTACACCTTC.

The rearrangement joins TRBV4-3 to TRBJ1-1; weak D call: TRBD1 (6 bases). Germline V gene lookup returns CDR1 LGHNA and CDR2 YSLEER. V was trimmed by 0 bases and J by 10 bases, leaving 15 bases between them. The CDR3 extends over 14 amino acids. For the CDR3, the DNA is TGCGCCAGCAGCCAAGATCTTTCAAGGGGGACAGCTTTCTTT. Residues: CASSQDLSRGTAFF.

The J gene is TRBJ2-7, the V gene TRBV19, with a possible D match to TRBD1 (6 bases). Trimming took off 5 bases at V and 4 bases at J, with 15 bases between the two ends. CDR1 is LNHDA and CDR2 is SQIVND in the germline V gene (reference sequence). The CDR3 consists of 14 residues. CDR3 protein: CASSAGDGAYEQYF. DNA for the CDR3: TGTGCCAGTAGTGCAGGGGACGGTGCGTACGAGCAGTACTTC. Using reference TRBV19 and TRBJ2-7 for the parts outside the CDR3, the full variable domain is DGGITQSPKYLFRKEGQNVTLSCEQNLNHDAMYWYRQDPGQGLRLIYYSQIVNDFQKGDIAEGYSVSREKKESFPLTVTSAQKNPTAFYLCASSAGDGAYEQYFGPGTRLTVT.

The chain couples TRBV28 to TRBJ1-1; no definite D call. Germline CDR1 MDHEN, CDR2 SYDVKM. CDR3 length: 14 residues. V shed 3 bases and J shed 4 bases, with 12 bases lying between them. The CDR3 DNA reads TGTGCCAGCAGTTTCACCCCCTTGGGCACTGAAGCTTTCTTT. Protein: CASSFTPLGTEAFF.

This chain connects TRBV10-3 to TRBJ1-1; a weak D match, TRBD1 (5 bases). Germline values: CDR1 ENHRY, CDR2 SYGVKD. Trimming removed 0 bases at V and 6 bases at J, with 17 bases between. This CDR3 comprises 16 residues. This CDR3 reads CAISESGVLRPAEAFF. CDR3 coding DNA: TGTGCCATCAGTGAGTCGGGGGTCCTGAGGCCGGCTGAAGCTTTCTTT.

The J gene is TRBJ2-3, the V gene TRBV29-1; a possible D gene is TRBD2 (6 bases). V dropped 4 bases and J dropped 1 base, with 9 bases sitting between them. The CDR3 length is 13 residues. In germline, CDR1 is SQVTM, CDR2 ANQGSEA. CDR3 sequence reads: CSVVGGRTDTQYF. CDR3 nucleotide sequence: TGCAGCGTTGTCGGGGGACGCACAGATACGCAGTATTTT.

This rearrangement joins TRBV11-3 to TRBJ1-1; maybe TRBD1 (5 bases). The CDR3 spans 15 residues. Looked up from germline, CDR1 is SGHNT and CDR2 is YENEEA. The V and J ends lost 5 bases and 7 bases respectively, with 20 bases between them. CDR3 nucleotides: TGTGCCAGCAGCAAAGATATAGGAGGGGCCGGTGAAGCTTTCTTT. Protein product: CASSKDIGGAGEAFF.

This CDR3 reads CASSVDGGFAEAFF. CDR3 coding DNA: TGTGCCAGCAGCGTTGACGGGGGGTTCGCTGAAGCTTTCTTT. The chain is built from TRBV9 and TRBJ1-1; the D gene is possibly TRBD1 (5 bases). This CDR3 is 14 amino acids long. Trimming cost V 2 bases and J 6 bases, with 14 bases left between them. Germline V gene data show CDR1 as SGDLS and CDR2 as YYNGEE.

The V gene is TRBV3-1 (or the pseudogene TRBV3-2), the J gene TRBJ2-5; 7 bases are a match to TRBD1. Germline trimming cut 0 bases from V and 5 bases from J; bases unmatched to any gene: 15. The CDR3 consists of 18 residues. Per germline, CDR1 LGHDT and CDR2 YNNKEL (reference sequence). The CDR3 region has the DNA TGTGCCAGCAGCCAAGAGAGGACAGGTATCGCCCCCCGGGAGACCCAGTACTTC. It codes for CASSQERTGIAPRETQYF.

The chain uses TRBV5-5 and TRBJ2-7; possibly TRBD2 for D (6 bases). The CDR3 contains 15 residues. Germline-derived CDR1 and CDR2 are SGHKS and YYEKEE (reference sequence). Trimming removed 0 bases at V and 3 bases at J, with 13 bases between. In nucleotides, the CDR3 is TGTGCCAGCAGCTTGGAGGAACTAGCTATCTACGAGCAGTACTTC. This translates into CASSLEELAIYEQYF.

The rearrangement uses TRBV13 and TRBJ1-1; 10 bases are shared with TRBD1. Trimming removed 1 base from V and 8 bases from J; junction bases left unmatched: 7. CDR3 length: 15 amino acids. CDR1 is PRHDT, CDR2 FYEKMQ, per germline (reference sequence). The CDR3 DNA reads as TGTGCCAGCAGCTTAGCAGAGGACAGGGGGGGGGAAGCTTTCTTT. Its protein is CASSLAEDRGGEAFF.

This clone has just one count. V usage is TRBV7-2 and J usage is TRBJ2-3; D is ambiguous. The CDR3 is 15 amino acids. The V and J ends lost 8 bases and 6 bases respectively, with 21 bases between them. Germline CDR1 and CDR2: SGHTA and FQGNSA. CDR3 in DNA: TGTGCCAGCGTCAGAACGGTAACAACCTGGGATACGCAGTATTTT. Translating gives CASVRTVTTWDTQYF.

The chain carries TRBV18 and TRBJ2-7; TRBD1 or TRBD2 may be the D gene (5 bases each). The CDR3 spans 14 residues. With 2 bases removed from V and 3 bases from J, the gap between germline ends came to 11 bases. CDR1 KGHSH and CDR2 LQKENI come from the germline V gene. The CDR3 DNA reads as TGTGCCAGCTCACCATCGAGGGGCAACTACGAGCAGTACTTC. It codes for CASSPSRGNYEQYF.

This rearrangement joins TRBV21-1 to TRBJ2-1; no check of the table's D call, TRBD1, against the DNA was made. TRBV21-1 is classified as a pseudogene. The length of the CDR3 is 19 residues. CDR3 residues: CASSKQDTRQGRPNNEQFF. The CDR3 DNA follows: TGTGCCAGCAGCAAACAGGATACGAGACAGGGGCGACCAAACAATGAGCAGTTCTTC.

This clone came up once. The chain recombines TRBV28 with TRBJ2-1; D may be TRBD2 (6 bases). In germline, CDR1 is MDHEN, CDR2 SYDVKM. V lost 3 bases to trimming and J lost 7 bases, with 16 bases between them. This CDR3 region has 15 residues. DNA for the CDR3: TGTGCCAGCAGTTTTGGAGGGACGGTCCCAAATGAGCAGTTCTTC. It yields the protein CASSFGGTVPNEQFF.